This T cell receptor beta chain was observed in a study of early T cells in non-severe SARS-CoV-2 infection. This clonotype has more than one count but fewer than ten. From the 5' RACE reads, TCRdb called clonotypes with MiXCR, one entry per CDR3 protein. The sample holds roughly 57,000 distinct CDR3 sequences; approximately 12% are singletons and the top ten take less than 1.5%. The CDR3 spans 16 residues. Germline CDR1 reads KGHSH; CDR2 reads LQKENI. V gave up 3 bases and J gave up 2 bases, with 14 bases separating them. Material for sequencing was whole blood. J is TRBJ2-1 and V is TRBV18; possible D gene TRBD2, 7 bases. The source of this sequence is an adult who was a healthcare worker with PCR-confirmed SARS-CoV-2 infection or an uninfected control (not recorded which). The CDR3, as DNA: TGTGCCAGCTCACCGGGAAGGGGGGGCACCTACAATGAGCAGTTCTTC. Protein sequence: CASSPGRGGTYNEQFF.